This T cell receptor beta chain was identified during a study of cytomegalovirus exposure and HLA in healthy donors. Primers included in the PCR were 60 Vbeta and 13 Jbeta primers. Clones were read by immunoSEQ multiplex PCR, and TCRdb kept only the in-frame ones, dropping some. The sample has 120,000 or so clones, over 60% seen once. Unmatched junction bases numbered 15, after V lost 10 bases and J lost 6 bases. Germline CDR1 SGHAT, CDR2 FQNNGV. The CDR3 runs 16 residues. The chain uses TRBV11-2 and TRBJ1-6; 7 nucleotides line up with TRBD1. Sample: PBMCs. The receptor was derived from a female donor in good health and CMV-seronegative. CDR3 amino acids: CATSEGARPLNSPLHF. The CDR3 region has the DNA TGTGCCACTTCCGAGGGGGCGCGTCCGCTTAATTCACCCCTCCACTTT.